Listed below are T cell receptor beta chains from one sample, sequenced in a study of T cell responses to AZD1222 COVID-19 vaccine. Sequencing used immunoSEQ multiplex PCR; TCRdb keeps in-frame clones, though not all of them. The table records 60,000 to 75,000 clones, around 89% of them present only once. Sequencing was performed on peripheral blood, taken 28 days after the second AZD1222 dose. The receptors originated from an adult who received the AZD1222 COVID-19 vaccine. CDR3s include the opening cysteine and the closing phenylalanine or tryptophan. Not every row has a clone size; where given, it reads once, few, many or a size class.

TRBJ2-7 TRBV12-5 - CASGLRWGASYEQYF
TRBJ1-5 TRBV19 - CASSKRVQQPQHF
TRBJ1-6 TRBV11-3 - CASSTPGYSPLHF
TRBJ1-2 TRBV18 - CASSPPATGVDYTF
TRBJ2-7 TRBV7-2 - CASSLVAGQGEQYF
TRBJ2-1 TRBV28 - CASSWGGTIRNGEQFF
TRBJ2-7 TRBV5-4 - CASSLIAGTNEQYF
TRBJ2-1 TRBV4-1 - CASSQARLAGHNEQFF
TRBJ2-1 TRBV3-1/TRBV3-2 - CASSQGTWAGRSYNEQFF
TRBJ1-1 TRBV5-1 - CASSLQGMNTEAFF
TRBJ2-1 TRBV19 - CASSPPGLAGEPFF
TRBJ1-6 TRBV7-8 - CASSLGLDSPLHF
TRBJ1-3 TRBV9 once CASSVTQGTGLGNTIYF
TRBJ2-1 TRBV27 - CASRRGGHINEQFF
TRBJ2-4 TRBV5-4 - CASSAMTGIGNIQYF
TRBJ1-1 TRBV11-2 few CASSLLLATGGMNTEAFF
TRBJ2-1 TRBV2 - CASSEDYPYNEQFF
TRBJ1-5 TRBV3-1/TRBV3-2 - CASSQGRGDQPQHF